This T cell receptor (beta chain) emerged from a study of cytomegalovirus exposure and HLA in healthy donors. For the study at large: The early release's HLA-typed donors yielded 80 million to 95 million unique TCRs.

The count of this clone is one. The CDR3 runs to 17 residues. V was clipped by 3 bases and J by 7 bases; unmatched bases: 10. Germline CDR1 is SEHNR and CDR2 is FQNEAQ (reference sequence). 13 Jbeta primers and 60 Vbeta primers were used for the PCR. The protocol was immunoSEQ multiplex PCR, while the TCRdb copy is restricted to in-frame clones and leaves out a portion. The table records 110,000 or so clones, about 83% of them present only once. The rearrangement uses TRBV7-9 and TRBJ2-1; 12 bases fit TRBD2. The TCR sequence derives from a man aged 18 to 30 in good health and CMV-seronegative. The sample was PBMCs. The CDR3 DNA reads TGTGCCAGCAGCTTCGCACTAGCGGGAGGTCCTACGAATGAGCAGTTCTTC. Its protein product is CASSFALAGGPTNEQFF.